This passage covers 29 T cell receptor beta chains from one sample sequenced in a study of CD4 T cells in relation to SARS-CoV-2 and coronaviruses. Their antigens remain unidentified. Unexposed donor CD4+ T cells date from about 2010-2018, before the COVID-19 pandemic. Isolation of CD4+ T cells took place after around eleven days in culture. Libraries were prepared by immunoSEQ multiplex PCR; TCRdb keeps only in-frame clonotypes and omits some of them. The sample contains 25,000 to 30,000 clones, around three quarters of which appear only once. The material sequenced was CD4+ T cells from PBMCs, cultured in vitro. The receptors were gathered from a human donor in good health.

The chain joins TRBV4-3 to TRBJ2-5; TRBD2 is a possible D gene (5 bases). Trimming cost V 0 bases and J 7 bases, with 15 bases left between them. This CDR3 region has 15 residues. Germline CDR1 reads LGHNA; CDR2 reads YSLEER. CDR3 DNA sequence: TGCGCCAGCAGCCAAGACTCCAGCGGCAGTAGGACCCAGTACTTC. This sequence encodes CASSQDSSGSRTQYF.

The chain combines TRBV2 with TRBJ1-5; a weak D match, TRBD1 (6 bases). Trimming cost V 6 bases and J 3 bases, with 15 bases left between them. The CDR3 sequence is 15 residues long. Germline V CDR1 and CDR2: SNHLY, FYNNEI. CDR3 in amino acids: CASSANTGYNQPQHF. Written as DNA, the CDR3 is TGTGCCAGCAGCGCCAACACAGGGTACAATCAGCCCCAGCATTTT.

This clone was recorded a few times. V is TRBV5-6 and J is TRBJ1-1, with 10 positions matching TRBD1. The CDR3 spans 17 residues. The germline V gene encodes CDR1 SGHDT and CDR2 YYEEEE. V lost 0 bases, J lost 5 bases, and 10 bases stayed unmatched. CDR3 sequence reads: CASSLGGTGAFGTEAFF. CDR3 bases: TGTGCCAGCAGCTTGGGAGGGACAGGGGCCTTTGGAACTGAAGCTTTCTTT.

V and J are TRBV6-2 or TRBV6-3 and TRBJ2-6; the match to TRBD1 covers 8 bases. J was trimmed by 0 bases and V by 6 bases; bases with no gene match: 13. Germline loops: CDR1 MNHEY, CDR2 SVGEGT. This CDR3 has 19 residues. The CDR3 DNA reads as TGTGCCAGCAGCTCGGACAGGGTCGTACACAACTCTGGGGCCAACGTCCTGACTTTC. Protein product: CASSSDRVVHNSGANVLTF.

The genes are TRBV6-6 and TRBJ1-5; unclear D gene. This CDR3 has 13 residues. The V and J ends lost 0 bases and 4 bases respectively, with 4 bases between them. Germline loops: CDR1 MNHNY, CDR2 SVGAGI (reference sequence). The CDR3 is CASSYSLNQPQHF. The CDR3 DNA reads as TGTGCCAGCAGTTACTCCTTAAATCAGCCCCAGCATTTT.

The genes are TRBV4-1 and TRBJ2-2; TRBD1 aligns across 8 bases. Germline values: CDR1 MGHRA, CDR2 YSYEKL. The V gene end was trimmed by 4 bases and the J gene end by 6 bases; junction bases not matched to a gene: 10. This CDR3 comprises 16 residues. CDR3 amino acids: CASSRLDREGAGELFF. The DNA of the CDR3 is TGCGCCAGCAGCCGATTGGACAGGGAAGGGGCCGGGGAGCTGTTTTTT.

The chain joins TRBV7-2 to TRBJ1-1, with D uncertain. Trimming shortened V by 2 bases and J by 3 bases, and 16 bases separated the two germline ends. The CDR3 runs 16 residues. Germline lookup yields CDR1 SGHTA and CDR2 FQGNSA. CDR3 nucleotides: TGTGCCAGCAGCTTACGGCAACTAATGTCGGACACTGAAGCTTTCTTT. It is translated as CASSLRQLMSDTEAFF.

The rearrangement joins TRBV7-8 to TRBJ1-1, with 7 positions matching TRBD1. Germline loops: CDR1 SGHVS, CDR2 FQNEAQ. J lost 3 bases, V lost 5 bases, and 6 bases had no gene match. The CDR3 contains 14 residues. This chain's CDR3 is CASSPQGPYTEAFF. Here the CDR3 DNA reads TGTGCCAGCAGCCCACAGGGGCCTTACACTGAAGCTTTCTTT.

The chain is built from TRBV5-1 and TRBJ2-1; 13 bases map to TRBD2. J lost 4 bases, V lost 8 bases, and 3 bases had no gene match. The CDR3 extends over 14 amino acids. Germline V gives CDR1 SGHRS, CDR2 YFSETQ. The CDR3 DNA sequence: TGCGCCAGTAGGACTAGCGGGGGATACAATGAGCAGTTCTTC. Translating it yields CASRTSGGYNEQFF. The complete variable domain, with remaining parts taken from reference TRBV5-1 and TRBJ2-1, reads KAGVTQTPRYLIKTRGQQVTLSCSPISGHRSVSWYQQTPGQGLQFLFEYFSETQRNKGNFPGRFSGRQFSNSRSEMNVSTLELGDSALYLCASRTSGGYNEQFFGPGTRLTVL.

V is TRBV6-2 or TRBV6-3 and J is TRBJ1-1; tentative D call: TRBD1 (5 bases). This CDR3 spans 16 amino acids. Trimming pared 6 bases from V and 1 base from J, leaving 18 bases between. CDR1 is MNHEY, CDR2 SVGEGT, per germline. CDR3 sequence reads: CASSQRWGNQNTEAFF. CDR3 in DNA: TGTGCCAGCAGCCAGAGGTGGGGGAACCAGAACACTGAAGCTTTCTTT.

The V call is TRBV5-1, the J call TRBJ2-7; TRBD2 matches at 7 bases. The CDR3 sequence is 15 residues long. The junction had 8 bases not matched to a gene; V was cut back by 4 bases and J by 1 base. Germline V gene lookup returns CDR1 SGHRS and CDR2 YFSETQ. The CDR3, as DNA: TGCGCCAGCAGCGTAGATACCGGGAGGTCCTACGAGCAGTACTTC. This translates into CASSVDTGRSYEQYF.

This clone was counted a few times. CDR3 bases: TGTGCCAGCAGCCCACTACTCGACAGGGCCGGGGAGCTGTTTTTT. This gives the protein CASSPLLDRAGELFF. The chain has TRBV14 and TRBJ2-2, with TRBD1 matching 7 bases. The CDR3 is made up of 15 amino acids. The V and J ends lost 4 bases and 6 bases, in that order; junction bases with no gene match: 8. In germline, CDR1 is SGHDN, CDR2 FVKESK.

The chain couples TRBV7-2 to TRBJ1-1; D might be TRBD1 (6 bases). The CDR3 length is 14 residues. V was trimmed by 5 bases and J by 1 base, leaving 11 bases between them. CDR1 and CDR2 from the germline V gene are SGHTA and FQGNSA. CDR3 sequence: CASSHRDKNTEAFF. The CDR3 DNA reads TGTGCCAGCAGCCACCGGGACAAGAACACTGAAGCTTTCTTT. Variable domain in full (rest from reference TRBV7-2 and TRBJ1-1): GAGVSQSPSNKVTEKGKDVELRCDPISGHTALYWYRQSLGQGLEFLIYFQGNSAPDKSGLPSDRFSAERTGGSVSTLTIQRTQQEDSAVYLCASSHRDKNTEAFFGQGTRLTVV.

The chain carries TRBV6-4 and TRBJ1-2; possible D gene TRBD1, 5 bases. V lost 2 bases and J 7 bases, leaving 14 bases between the germline ends. Germline CDR1 and CDR2: MRHNA and SNTAGT. The CDR3 runs to 14 residues. The CDR3 protein is CASSDEGLGRGYTF. Here the CDR3 DNA reads TGTGCCAGCAGTGACGAGGGCCTGGGACGTGGCTACACCTTC.

The rearrangement links TRBV7-9 to TRBJ1-4; no definite D call. The CDR3 covers 14 residues. Per germline, CDR1 SEHNR and CDR2 FQNEAQ (reference sequence). Trimming pared 1 base from V and 8 bases from J, leaving 11 bases between. The CDR3 loop is CASSLGLVGEKLFF. The CDR3 DNA reads as TGTGCCAGCAGCTTAGGGCTTGTGGGGGAAAAACTGTTTTTT.

This clone was seen more than once but under ten times. The chain couples TRBV10-1 to TRBJ1-1; 9 bases fit TRBD1. The CDR3 consists of 16 residues. The V gene end was trimmed by 6 bases and the J gene end by 5 bases; junction bases not matched to a gene: 13. CDR1 is WNHNN, CDR2 SYGVQD, per germline (reference sequence). The CDR3 spells CASSADLGQGLTEAFF. The CDR3 region has the DNA TGCGCCAGCAGCGCCGACCTGGGACAGGGCTTGACTGAAGCTTTCTTT.

V gene TRBV3-1 (or the pseudogene TRBV3-2) combines with J gene TRBJ2-2; 11 bases align to TRBD2. This CDR3 contains 15 residues. From germline, CDR1 is LGHDT and CDR2 YNNKEL (reference sequence). With V trimmed by 5 bases and J by 5 bases, 4 bases remained unmatched. DNA of the CDR3: TGTGCCAGCAGCTTTACTAGCGGGAGAACCGGGGAGCTGTTTTTT. As protein: CASSFTSGRTGELFF.

The CDR3 DNA reads TGTGCCAGCAGTTTAATTTGGGGGCAACAGATCGAGCAGTACTTC. This translates into CASSLIWGQQIEQYF. The chain is built from TRBV27 and TRBJ2-7; the D gene is possibly TRBD1 (6 bases). Trimming stripped 2 bases from V and 6 bases from J, with 17 bases between. This CDR3 comprises 15 residues. The V gene's germline CDR1 is MNHEY and CDR2 SMNVEV (reference sequence).

The V gene is TRBV6-5, the J gene TRBJ1-5; a weak D match, TRBD1 (6 bases). V was shortened by 6 bases and J by 3 bases, with 12 bases between the two germline ends. This CDR3 is 14 amino acids long. CDR1 is MNHEY and CDR2 is SVGAGI in the germline V gene. Here the CDR3 reads CASSRNRDNQPQHF. The DNA of the CDR3 is TGTGCCAGCAGCCGAAACAGGGACAATCAGCCCCAGCATTTT.

This chain uses TRBV25-1 with TRBJ2-3; possible D gene TRBD1, 6 bases. Germline CDR1 MGHDK, CDR2 SYGVNS. CDR3 length: 14 amino acids. Trimming removed 4 bases from V and 4 bases from J, with 12 bases in between. CDR3 amino acids: CASSVFRGPDTQYF. As DNA, the CDR3 is TGTGCCAGCAGTGTATTCAGGGGTCCAGATACGCAGTATTTT.

The chain links TRBV2 to TRBJ2-1, with 9 bases matching TRBD2. In germline, CDR1 is SNHLY, CDR2 FYNNEI. This CDR3 is 12 amino acids long. The V gene end was trimmed by 5 bases and the J gene end by 9 bases; junction bases not matched to a gene: 2. The DNA for the CDR3 is TGTGCCAGCAGTTCAGCGGGGGGTGAGCAGTTCTTC. Amino acid sequence: CASSSAGGEQFF.

Details on this clone: One end of the junction is discordant with germline, which a read error may explain. The chain employs TRBV2 and TRBJ1-2; a weak D match, TRBD1 (5 bases). Germline CDR1 SNHLY, CDR2 FYNNEI. The CDR3 runs to 11 residues. CDR3 residues: CASSEATDPFF. The CDR3 coding sequence is TGTGCCAGCAGTGAAGCGACAGATCCCTTTTTC.

This sequence joins TRBV3-1 (or the pseudogene TRBV3-2) and TRBJ2-7, with a weak D call TRBD1 (6 bases). The CDR3 totals 14 residues. Trimming pared 1 base from V and 5 bases from J, leaving 12 bases between. Germline loops: CDR1 LGHDT, CDR2 YNNKEL (reference sequence). The DNA of the CDR3 is TGTGCCAGCAGCCAAGGTTCGCAGGGGCACGAGCAGTACTTC. Translation: CASSQGSQGHEQYF.

The count of this clone is one. The chain has TRBV19 and TRBJ1-1; 8 bases map to TRBD1. This CDR3 contains 14 residues. Germline assignment: CDR1 LNHDA and CDR2 SQIVND (reference sequence). V was clipped by 4 bases and J by 5 bases; unmatched bases: 6. As DNA, the CDR3 is TGTGCCAGTAGTACTGACAGGGGAGTGACTGAAGCTTTCTTT. Amino acids: CASSTDRGVTEAFF.

The rearrangement joins TRBV5-4 to TRBJ2-1, with 12 bases identical to TRBD2. The trim removed 4 bases at V and 7 bases at J, leaving 15 bases unmatched. The CDR3 runs 18 residues. In germline, CDR1 is SGHNT, CDR2 YYREEE (reference sequence). Here the CDR3 DNA reads TGTGCCAGCAGCCCCACGGCTAGCGGGAGGGCCTCGGGTAATGAGCAGTTCTTC. It encodes CASSPTASGRASGNEQFF.

The chain has TRBV12-3 or TRBV12-4 and TRBJ1-1; no reliable D call. The ends were cut back, 2 bases at V and 5 bases at J, with 6 bases in the middle. The CDR3 covers 12 residues. For the CDR3, the DNA is TGTGCCAGCAGTTTACACGGGACTGAAGCTTTCTTT. It encodes CASSLHGTEAFF.

The rearrangement joins TRBV7-2 to TRBJ2-2, with 8 bases fitting TRBD1. The V segment lost 3 bases and the J segment 10 bases; nucleotides outside the gene matches: 13. The CDR3 is 16 amino acids. Germline V CDR1 and CDR2: SGHTA, FQGNSA. Here the CDR3 DNA reads TGTGCCAGCAGCTTGGCTGTTGGTAGGACAGGGCAGGAGCTGTTTTTT. It encodes CASSLAVGRTGQELFF.

V gene TRBV5-6 combines with J gene TRBJ1-2; the D gene is possibly TRBD1 (5 bases). The germline gives CDR1 SGHDT, CDR2 YYEEEE. V was cut by 4 bases and J by 7 bases, with 11 bases left in between. The length of the CDR3 is 12 residues. In DNA form, the CDR3 reads TGTGCCAGCAGCCCCTGGGGCAGTGGCTACACCTTC. Translated, it gives CASSPWGSGYTF.

This clone was detected once. This chain connects TRBV6-5 to TRBJ1-5; 7 bases are a match to TRBD1. Germline values: CDR1 MNHEY, CDR2 SVGAGI. This CDR3 spans 15 amino acids. Trimming removed 6 bases from V and 4 bases from J; junction bases left unmatched: 9. The CDR3 loop is CASRGGGFGNQPQHF. CDR3 DNA: TGTGCCAGCAGGGGAGGGGGCTTCGGGAATCAGCCCCAGCATTTT.